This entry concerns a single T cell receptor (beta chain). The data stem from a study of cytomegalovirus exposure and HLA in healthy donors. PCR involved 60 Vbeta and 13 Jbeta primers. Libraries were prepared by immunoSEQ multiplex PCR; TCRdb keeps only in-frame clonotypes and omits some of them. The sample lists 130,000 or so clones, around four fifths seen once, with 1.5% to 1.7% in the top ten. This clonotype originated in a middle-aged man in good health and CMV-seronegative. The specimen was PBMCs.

Here the CDR3 reads CASSVADRGESPLHF. As DNA, the CDR3 is TGTGCCAGCAGCGTAGCAGACAGGGGTGAATCACCCCTCCACTTT. V is TRBV9 and J is TRBJ1-6; 8 bases map to TRBD1. This CDR3 comprises 15 residues. With 0 bases clipped from V and 10 bases from J, the junction kept 6 bases outside the gene matches. The germline gives CDR1 SGDLS, CDR2 YYNGEE. Full variable domain (remainder filled in from reference TRBV9 and TRBJ1-6): DSGVTQTPKHLITATGQRVTLRCSPRSGDLSVYWYQQSLDQGLQFLIQYYNGEERAKGNILERFSAQQFPDLHSELNLSSLELGDSALYFCASSVADRGESPLHFGNGTRLTVT.